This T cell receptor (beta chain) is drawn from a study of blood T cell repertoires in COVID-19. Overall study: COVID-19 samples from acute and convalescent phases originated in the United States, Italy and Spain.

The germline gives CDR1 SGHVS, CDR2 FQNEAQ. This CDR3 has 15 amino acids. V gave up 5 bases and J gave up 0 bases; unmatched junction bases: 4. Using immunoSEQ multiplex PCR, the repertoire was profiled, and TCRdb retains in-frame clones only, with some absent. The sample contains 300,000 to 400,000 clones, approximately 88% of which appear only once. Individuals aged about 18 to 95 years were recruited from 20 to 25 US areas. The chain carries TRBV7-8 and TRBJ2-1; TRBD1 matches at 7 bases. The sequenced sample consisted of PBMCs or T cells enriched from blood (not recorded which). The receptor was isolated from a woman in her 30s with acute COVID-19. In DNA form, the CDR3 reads TGTGCCAGCAGCCGAGGGGGCGGCTCCTACAATGAGCAGTTCTTC. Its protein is CASSRGGGSYNEQFF.